This is a list of T cell receptor beta chains from one sample in a study of blood T cell repertoires in COVID-19. TCRdb's table, derived via immunoSEQ multiplex PCR, lists solely in-frame clones and lacks some. The sample holds about 180,000 clones, almost 80% seen once. The sequencing input was PBMCs or T cells enriched from blood (not recorded which). These receptors were collected from a woman aged 45-60 years who had recovered from COVID-19. The CDR3 runs from the conserved cysteine through the conserved F or W. A D gene is named only where the DNA matches it firmly. Clone size appears in some rows only: once, few, many, or a class for an expanded clone.

D	size	V	J	CDR3	DNA
TRBD2	-	TRBV5-1	TRBJ2-2	CASSSYDPAGVYMNTGELFF	TGCGCCAGCAGCTCCTACGACCCAGCGGGGGTCTACATGAACACCGGGGAGCTGTTTTTT
-	few	TRBV7-8	TRBJ1-6	CASSPRGAGGNSPLHF	TGTGCCAGCAGTCCGCGTGGGGCTGGGGGGAATTCACCCCTCCACTTT
-	-	TRBV29-1	TRBJ2-7	CSVQRRSYEQYF	TGCAGCGTCCAGCGGAGATCCTACGAGCAGTACTTC
TRBD1	-	TRBV30	TRBJ1-2	CAAHRGPGYGYTF	TGTGCCGCCCACAGGGGGCCGGGGTATGGCTACACCTTC
-	few	TRBV7-7	TRBJ2-5	CASSVGLQETQYF	TGTGCCAGCAGCGTGGGCCTCCAAGAGACCCAGTACTTC
-	few	TRBV28	TRBJ1-5	CASSLERYNQPQHF	TGTGCCAGCAGCTTAGAGCGATACAATCAGCCCCAGCATTTT
-	-	TRBV18	TRBJ2-7	CASSPPRAAGIYEQYF	TGTGCCAGCTCACCCCCCCGTGCGGCGGGAATCTACGAGCAGTACTTC
TRBD2	-	TRBV5-6	TRBJ2-1	CASRSGRGRHNEQFF	TGTGCCAGCCGCAGCGGGAGGGGTCGCCACAATGAGCAGTTCTTC
-	-	TRBV7-3	TRBJ2-1	CASSPSSYNEQFF	TGTGCCAGCAGCCCTAGTTCCTACAATGAGCAGTTCTTC
-	-	TRBV28	TRBJ2-7	CASSSPFSGGAYEQYF	TGTGCCAGCAGTTCCCCGTTCTCCGGAGGGGCCTACGAGCAGTACTTC
-	-	TRBV5-5	TRBJ1-2	CASSLRVQSGYTF	TGTGCCAGCAGCCTGAGGGTCCAGTCTGGCTACACCTTC
-	few	TRBV18	TRBJ2-7	CASSPRQLAYEQYF	TGTGCCAGCTCACCAAGACAGCTAGCCTACGAGCAGTACTTC
-	-	TRBV2	TRBJ2-3	CASSGGRAVDTQYF	TGTGCCAGCAGTGGCGGCAGGGCGGTTGATACGCAGTATTTT
TRBD2	-	TRBV10-1	TRBJ2-7	CASSDRLSGSSYEQYF	TGCGCCAGCAGTGATCGACTTAGCGGGAGCAGCTACGAGCAGTACTTC
-	-	TRBV5-4	TRBJ1-1	CASNRLNTEAFF	TGTGCCAGCAACAGGCTGAACACTGAAGCTTTCTTT
TRBD2	once	TRBV27	TRBJ2-5	CASSLAGAGTQYF	TGTGCCAGCAGTTTAGCGGGAGCGGGGACCCAGTACTTC
TRBD2	-	TRBV29-1	TRBJ2-4	CSVQSGRANIQYF	TGCAGCGTCCAAAGCGGGAGGGCCAACATTCAGTACTTC
TRBD2	-	TRBV7-2	TRBJ2-3	CASSGRAGTDTQYF	TGTGCCAGCAGCGGGAGGGCAGGGACAGATACGCAGTATTTT
-	-	TRBV18	TRBJ2-2	CASSSTSTAGELFF	TGTGCCAGCTCATCAACTAGCACCGCCGGGGAGCTGTTTTTT
TRBD1	-	TRBV29-1	TRBJ2-2	CSVRTGPGELFF	TGCAGCGTTAGGACAGGGCCCGGGGAGCTGTTTTTT
-	-	TRBV7-2	TRBJ2-1	CASSSLSGYNEQFF	TGTGCCAGCAGCTCTCTTAGCGGCTACAATGAGCAGTTCTTC
TRBD1	-	TRBV24-1	TRBJ2-7	CATSRTGNSYEQYF	TGTGCCACCAGCCGGACAGGGAACTCCTACGAGCAGTACTTC
TRBD2	-	TRBV7-2	TRBJ2-1	CASSLTSGRNEQFF	TGTGCCAGCAGCTTGACTAGCGGGAGAAATGAGCAGTTCTTC
TRBD2	-	TRBV5-6	TRBJ2-1	CASSLEAGPYNEQFF	TGTGCCAGCAGCTTGGAAGCGGGACCCTACAATGAGCAGTTCTTC
TRBD2	-	TRBV2	TRBJ2-1	CASSSGLAVYNEQFF	TGTGCCAGCAGTTCGGGACTAGCGGTCTACAATGAGCAGTTCTTC
-	-	TRBV27	TRBJ2-5	CASSLPGEQETQYF	TGTGCCAGCAGTTTGCCCGGGGAGCAGGAGACCCAGTACTTC
-	-	TRBV28	TRBJ1-2	CASKASKGNYGYTF	TGTGCCAGTAAAGCCTCCAAGGGGAACTATGGCTACACCTTC
-	-	TRBV21-1	TRBJ2-3	CASSKADRGPGSTDTQYF	TGTGCCAGCAGCAAAGCGGACAGGGGGCCAGGGAGCACAGATACGCAGTATTTT
TRBD1	once	TRBV5-1	TRBJ1-3	CASSPGTGPGNTIYF	TGCGCCAGCAGCCCAGGGACAGGCCCAGGAAACACCATATATTTT
TRBD1	once	TRBV18	TRBJ2-2	CASSRRTGKAGELFF	TGTGCCAGCTCCCGCCGGACAGGGAAGGCCGGGGAGCTGTTTTTT
-	-	TRBV24-1	TRBJ2-1	CATSDFRGYNEQFF	TGTGCCACCAGTGATTTTAGGGGGTACAATGAGCAGTTCTTC
-	-	TRBV19	TRBJ2-3	CASSIHTVSSTDTQYF	TGTGCCAGTAGTATACATACAGTTTCTAGCACAGATACGCAGTATTTT
-	once	TRBV28	TRBJ2-5	CASTMRRNLGETQYF	TGTGCCAGCACCATGAGGCGGAACCTTGGGGAGACCCAGTACTTC
TRBD2	-	TRBV29-1	TRBJ2-1	CSVENPSGRAKDEQFF	TGCAGCGTTGAGAATCCTAGCGGGAGGGCCAAAGATGAGCAGTTCTTC
-	-	TRBV5-1	TRBJ1-5	CASSRTQGNYGNQPQHF	TGCGCCAGCAGCCGCACACAGGGAAATTATGGCAATCAGCCCCAGCATTTT